This TCR beta chain is drawn from a study of blood T cell repertoires in COVID-19. The wider study: COVID-19 samples collected from the United States, Italy and Spain covered acute and convalescent phases.

Original analysis: Reference gene primer amplification gave estimated nucleated cell counts. Data came from immunoSEQ multiplex PCR; TCRdb stores just in-frame clones and leaves some out. The V and J calls and clone size were taken over from that table, and D and trimming were inferred from the DNA. The data contain tens of thousands of clones, 84% of them singletons. V was trimmed by 0 bases and J by 0 bases, leaving 10 bases between them. This CDR3 is 17 amino acids long. Germline CDR1 and CDR2: SGDLS and YYNGEE. The receptor was derived from a human donor in a cohort sampled during active COVID-19. The chain combines TRBV9 with TRBJ2-6; D is unresolved. The sequencing sample was made of peripheral blood. CDR3 bases: TGTGCCAGCAGCGTAGGTGGCGGAAACTCTGGGGCCAACGTCCTGACTTTC. It codes for CASSVGGGNSGANVLTF.